A single sample is the source of the 31 T cell receptor beta chains below, sequenced in a study of cytomegalovirus exposure and HLA in healthy donors. Profiled with immunoSEQ multiplex PCR; TCRdb holds only in-frame clones, not every one. This table has approximately 180,000 clones, roughly 86% appearing once. Sequencing was performed on PBMCs. Every receptor here comes from a man younger than 30 in good health and CMV-seropositive.

The V call is TRBV27, the J call TRBJ2-7; 7 nucleotides agree with TRBD2. After removal of 8 bases from V and 4 bases from J, the junction contained 17 bases not matched to a gene. There are 16 residues in the CDR3. Germline V gives CDR1 MNHEY, CDR2 SMNVEV (reference sequence). CDR3 nucleotide sequence: TGTGCCAGCGGCAGCGGGGACGCTGGGGAGGGATACGAGCAGTACTTC. Translated: CASGSGDAGEGYEQYF.

Concerning this clone itself: Relative to the germline gene, one junction end is altered; a read error may explain this. This chain links TRBV4-3 with TRBJ1-2, with unresolved D. The germline gives CDR1 LGHNA, CDR2 YSLEER. CDR3 length: 14 residues. DNA of the CDR3: TGCGCTAGCAGCCAAGATGGAGACGCCTATGGCTACACCTTC. Translating it yields CASSQDGDAYGYTF.

This chain joins TRBV4-3 and TRBJ1-1; D perhaps matches TRBD1 (6 bases). Germline CDR1 is LGHNA and CDR2 is YSLEER. V dropped 1 base and J dropped 1 base, with 10 bases sitting between them. The CDR3 consists of 15 residues. The CDR3 nucleotides are TGCGCCAGCAGCCAAGTACAGGGTCCGAACACTGAAGCTTTCTTT. Translation: CASSQVQGPNTEAFF.

The chain couples TRBV4-3 to TRBJ2-1, with D tentatively TRBD2 (6 bases). Deletions cut 4 bases from V and 15 bases from J, with 28 bases between. The V gene's germline CDR1 is LGHNA and CDR2 YSLEER. CDR3 length equals 16 residues. CDR3 in amino acids: CASSLLRGGSVVPVFF. The DNA for the CDR3 is TGCGCCAGCAGCCTTCTCCGGGGAGGTAGCGTCGTGCCCGTGTTCTTC.

The chain links TRBV14 to TRBJ2-7; 7 bases match TRBD1. The length of the CDR3 is 17 residues. In germline, CDR1 is SGHDN, CDR2 FVKESK. The J segment lost 2 bases and the V segment lost 2 bases, leaving 12 bases of the junction unmatched. The CDR3 here is CASSQSALDRTTYEQYF. DNA for the CDR3: TGTGCCAGCAGCCAATCAGCCCTGGACAGGACGACCTACGAGCAGTACTTC.

This sequence joins TRBV7-9 and TRBJ1-1; no firm D call. Germline V CDR1 and CDR2: SEHNR, FQNEAQ (reference sequence). The CDR3 is 11 amino acids. Trimming removed 7 bases from V and 4 bases from J, with 7 bases in between. The DNA of the CDR3 is TGTGCCAGCACCCTAACCACTGAAGCTTTCTTT. Protein sequence: CASTLTTEAFF.

J is TRBJ2-7 and V is TRBV4-1, with 8 bases identical to TRBD1. Germline CDR1 MGHRA, CDR2 YSYEKL. CDR3 length: 14 amino acids. Losses at the gene ends were 0 bases for V and 3 bases for J; bases not matched to a gene: 1. The CDR3 sequence: CASSQDDRGYEQYF. The DNA for the CDR3 is TGCGCCAGCAGCCAAGACGACAGGGGCTACGAGCAGTACTTC.

The chain links TRBV7-2 to TRBJ1-4, with 9 bases aligning to TRBD1. The CDR3 covers 14 residues. Germline CDR1 is SGHTA and CDR2 is FQGNSA. The V and J ends lost 4 bases and 14 bases, in that order; junction bases with no gene match: 11. The CDR3 DNA reads as TGTGCCAGCAGCTCCCTCCCGGGACAGGGATTTCTGTTTTTT. This translates into CASSSLPGQGFLFF.

The chain is built from TRBV27 and TRBJ1-2, with 10 bases fitting TRBD1. The CDR3 runs to 15 residues. V lost 6 bases and J lost 4; bases outside the gene matches: 8. CDR1 and CDR2 from the germline V gene are MNHEY and SMNVEV (reference sequence). The CDR3 coding sequence is TGTGCCAGCAGGATAGGACAGGGGGTGGTCTATGGCTACACCTTC. Translating gives CASRIGQGVVYGYTF.

The chain couples TRBV7-9 to TRBJ2-7, with TRBD2 matching 12 bases. Trimming cost V 4 bases and J 0 bases; bases outside gene matches: 4. The germline V gene encodes CDR1 SEHNR and CDR2 FQNEAQ (reference sequence). This CDR3 is 16 amino acids long. The CDR3 bases are TGTGCCAGCAGCTCGTCTAGCGGGAGGGTCTCCTACGAGCAGTACTTC. It is translated as CASSSSSGRVSYEQYF.

The chain carries TRBV2 and TRBJ2-5, with 13 bases matching TRBD2. After removal of 8 bases from V and 5 bases from J, the junction contained 5 bases not matched to a gene. Germline lookup yields CDR1 SNHLY and CDR2 FYNNEI. The CDR3 has 14 amino acids. This CDR3 reads CASWGTSGVETQYF. The CDR3 DNA reads as TGTGCCAGCTGGGGGACTAGCGGGGTTGAGACCCAGTACTTC.

The CDR3 protein is CASSQERVANYGYTF. CDR3 nucleotides: TGTGCCAGCAGCCAAGAGAGGGTGGCCAACTATGGCTACACCTTC. This rearrangement joins TRBV4-2 to TRBJ1-2; D unresolved. Germline loops: CDR1 LGHNA, CDR2 YNFKEQ. CDR3 length: 15 amino acids. With 0 bases removed from V and 2 bases from J, the gap between germline ends came to 10 bases.

The chain carries TRBV7-9 and TRBJ2-6; D remains unclear. Trimming stripped 10 bases from V and 0 bases from J, with 16 bases between. CDR1 is SEHNR and CDR2 is FQNEAQ in the germline V gene (reference sequence). The CDR3 spans 16 residues. This CDR3 is CANLEVGHSGANVLTF. The CDR3 coding sequence is TGTGCCAATTTGGAAGTGGGCCACTCTGGGGCCAACGTCCTGACTTTC.

The V gene is TRBV6-1, the J gene TRBJ1-2; no clear D. CDR1 and CDR2 (germline): MNHNS, SASEGT. This CDR3 is 15 amino acids long. The V gene lost 5 bases and the J gene lost 2 bases, with 15 bases spanning the gap. The DNA for the CDR3 is TGTGCCAGCAGTCTAGGGTCCTCGGGGAACTATGGCTACACCTTC. Its protein is CASSLGSSGNYGYTF.

The V gene is TRBV11-2, the J gene TRBJ2-7; D is possibly TRBD2 (5 bases). The CDR3 has 15 amino acids. Germline CDR1 reads SGHAT; CDR2 reads FQNNGV. Deletions cut 3 bases from V and 0 bases from J, with 12 bases between. CDR3 nucleotides: TGTGCCAGCAGCTTTAGTCCGGGGAGCTCCTACGAGCAGTACTTC. The encoded protein is CASSFSPGSSYEQYF.

This clone came up a few times. The CDR3 coding sequence is TGTGCCAGCGGAGGCAACAATCAGCCCCAGCATTTT. Its translation is CASGGNNQPQHF. The chain is built from TRBV2 and TRBJ1-5; D is uncertain. The CDR3 runs 12 residues. Trimming stripped 8 bases from V and 3 bases from J, with 8 bases between. Germline CDR1 is SNHLY and CDR2 is FYNNEI.

The table lists this clone with a count of one. The rearrangement links TRBV27 to TRBJ1-5; 7 bases are shared with TRBD1. The V segment lost 6 bases and the J segment 0 bases; nucleotides outside the gene matches: 5. The germline V gene encodes CDR1 MNHEY and CDR2 SMNVEV (reference sequence). This CDR3 is 15 amino acids long. CDR3 residues: CASSLTGDSNQPQHF. The DNA for the CDR3 is TGTGCCAGCAGCCTAACAGGGGATAGCAATCAGCCCCAGCATTTT.

The V call is TRBV28, the J call TRBJ1-1, with a tentative D call TRBD1 (6 bases). Trimming shortened V by 6 bases and J by 3 bases, and 26 bases separated the two germline ends. There are 18 residues in the CDR3. From germline, CDR1 is MDHEN and CDR2 SYDVKM. The CDR3 DNA reads TGTGCCAGCAGCGACACGGACAGTCTGGGGAACCGGGACACTGAAGCTTTCTTT. This codes for CASSDTDSLGNRDTEAFF.

The chain links TRBV6-5 to TRBJ1-6; D might be TRBD1 (6 bases). In germline, CDR1 is MNHEY, CDR2 SVGAGI. The CDR3 extends over 16 amino acids. V was cut by 0 bases and J by 4 bases, with 10 bases left in between. The DNA of the CDR3 is TGTGCCAGCAGTTACTCGGGGGGGCCTTATAATTCACCCCTCCACTTT. Amino acids: CASSYSGGPYNSPLHF.

The chain combines TRBV18 with TRBJ2-7; 11 bases map to TRBD2. With V trimmed by 6 bases and J by 5 bases, 9 bases remained unmatched. The V gene's germline CDR1 is KGHSH and CDR2 LQKENI. The CDR3 runs 15 residues. This CDR3 is CASSRVTSGSDEQYF. As DNA, the CDR3 is TGTGCCAGCTCTCGGGTAACTAGCGGGAGTGACGAGCAGTACTTC.

This chain uses TRBV7-2 with TRBJ2-1, with D unresolved. V was cut by 2 bases and J by 8 bases, with 7 bases left in between. CDR1 is SGHTA and CDR2 is FQGNSA in the germline V gene. CDR3 length: 12 residues. CDR3 sequence: CASSLNFDEQFF. CDR3 DNA sequence: TGTGCCAGCAGCTTAAATTTCGATGAGCAGTTCTTC.

This chain joins TRBV9 and TRBJ2-2; TRBD1 matches at 9 bases. The junction had 3 bases not matched to a gene; V was cut back by 6 bases and J by 0 bases. Per germline, CDR1 SGDLS and CDR2 YYNGEE. The CDR3 totals 15 residues. The chain's CDR3 is CASTRDRANTGELFF. The CDR3 nucleotides read TGTGCCAGCACCAGGGACAGGGCGAACACCGGGGAGCTGTTTTTT.

V and J are TRBV4-1 and TRBJ2-5; 8 positions agree with TRBD2. CDR1 and CDR2 (germline): MGHRA, YSYEKL. The CDR3 covers 16 residues. J was trimmed by 4 bases and V by 1 base; bases with no gene match: 8. The CDR3 region is CASSQGLAGGGETQYF. The CDR3 nucleotides are TGCGCCAGCAGCCAAGGGCTAGCGGGCGGTGGAGAGACCCAGTACTTC.

The chain links TRBV9 to TRBJ2-1; unclear D gene. Germline assignment: CDR1 SGDLS and CDR2 YYNGEE. The CDR3 loop spans 13 amino acids. V was clipped by 2 bases and J by 6 bases, with 9 bases between them. CDR3 coding DNA: TGTGCCAGCAGCGTGGCACACCGCAATGAGCAGTTCTTC. It specifies CASSVAHRNEQFF. The full variable domain, in which reference TRBV9 and TRBJ2-1 provide the parts outside the CDR3, is DSGVTQTPKHLITATGQRVTLRCSPRSGDLSVYWYQQSLDQGLQFLIQYYNGEERAKGNILERFSAQQFPDLHSELNLSSLELGDSALYFCASSVAHRNEQFFGPGTRLTVL.

This chain links TRBV6-4 with TRBJ1-5, with a possible D match to TRBD1 (5 bases). The CDR3 consists of 15 residues. Germline values: CDR1 MRHNA, CDR2 SNTAGT. V lost 6 bases and J lost 5, with 17 bases in between. This chain's CDR3 is CASRGRFYGDQPQHF. The CDR3 nucleotides read TGTGCCAGCAGGGGGCGTTTTTATGGGGATCAGCCCCAGCATTTT.

This chain links TRBV2 with TRBJ2-5, with D maybe TRBD1 (7 bases). The CDR3 is made up of 15 amino acids. V was trimmed by 4 bases and J by 5 bases, leaving 17 bases between them. Germline loops: CDR1 SNHLY, CDR2 FYNNEI. CDR3 residues: CASSAQRAGGETQYF. DNA for the CDR3: TGTGCCAGCAGTGCGCAACGGGCAGGGGGGGAGACCCAGTACTTC.

This sequence joins TRBV4-3 and TRBJ1-5; 8 bases are shared with TRBD1. Germline CDR1 LGHNA, CDR2 YSLEER. Trimming at V came to 5 bases and at J to 7 bases, leaving 10 bases not matched to a gene. The CDR3 is 15 amino acids. CDR3 sequence: CASSSTTGAGQPQHF. In DNA form, the CDR3 reads TGCGCCAGCAGCTCTACGACAGGGGCTGGCCAGCCCCAGCATTTT.

This clone was detected once. This chain connects TRBV4-3 to TRBJ1-2; no reliable D call. Germline lookup yields CDR1 LGHNA and CDR2 YSLEER. This CDR3 comprises 14 residues. Trimming removed 3 bases at V and 3 bases at J, with 11 bases between. Here the CDR3 DNA reads TGCGCCAGCAGCCAGGGGTTAGCGGACTATGGCTACACCTTC. As protein: CASSQGLADYGYTF.

The V gene is TRBV11-2, the J gene TRBJ2-1; no firm D call. Trimming took 5 bases from V and 4 from J, leaving 3 bases between them. The V gene's germline CDR1 is SGHAT and CDR2 FQNNGV. The length of the CDR3 is 11 residues. The CDR3 DNA reads TGTGCCAGCAGCCAATACAATGAGCAGTTCTTC. It encodes CASSQYNEQFF.

This rearrangement joins TRBV6-5 to TRBJ2-3, with D perhaps TRBD1 (6 bases). Germline CDR1 reads MNHEY; CDR2 reads SVGAGI. With 0 bases removed from V and 3 bases from J, the gap between germline ends came to 13 bases. This CDR3 region has 16 residues. Written as DNA, the CDR3 is TGTGCCAGCAGTTACTCGACAGGTTTTTCGACAGATACGCAGTATTTT. Its translation is CASSYSTGFSTDTQYF.

Here the CDR3 DNA reads TGTGCCACCAGCGGGACAGTAATCTACGAGCAGTACTTC. Protein: CATSGTVIYEQYF. V gene TRBV15 combines with J gene TRBJ2-7; 7 positions agree with TRBD1. CDR3 size: 13 residues. J gave up 3 bases and V 5 bases, and 4 bases lay outside the gene matches. Germline V gene data show CDR1 as LNHNV and CDR2 as YYDKDF (reference sequence).